Listed below are T cell receptor beta chains from one sample, sequenced in a study of T cells in Graves' hyperthyroidism and ophthalmopathy. TCRdb re-derived calls from the multiplex PCR reads in MiXCR, one entry per CDR3 protein. The table has about 410,000 distinct CDR3 sequences, about 14% seen once. The sample comprised blood. These receptors all come from a woman aged 25-40 years with Graves' ophthalmopathy. The CDR3 runs from the conserved cysteine through the conserved F or W. D genes are given only for firm matches. Size tells how often a clone was seen (once, few, many) or the class of an expanded clone, and some rows leave it out.

many | 14 | - | TRBJ2-5 | TRBV30 | CAWSVGSTWETQYF | TGTGCCTGGAGTGTAGGGTCCACTTGGGAGACCCAGTACTTC
many | 12 | - | TRBJ2-7 | TRBV20-1 | CSARDDFAWQYF | TGCAGTGCTAGAGACGATTTTGCCTGGCAGTACTTC
many | 15 | - | TRBJ2-1 | TRBV11-3 | CASSLAGVLVSEQFF | TGTGCCAGCAGCTTAGCAGGCGTCCTAGTAAGTGAGCAGTTCTTC
few | 16 | - | TRBJ1-1 | TRBV7-9 | CASSGGLRGINTEAFF | TGTGCCAGCAGCGGAGGGCTTCGGGGGATAAACACTGAAGCTTTCTTT
many | 15 | TRBD1 | TRBJ2-7 | TRBV28 | CASSRVRDRPYEQYF | TGTGCCAGCAGCCGCGTACGGGACAGACCCTACGAGCAGTACTTC
many | 16 | - | TRBJ2-3 | TRBV20-1 | CSARGVGDRRTDTQYF | TGCAGTGCTAGGGGGGTTGGGGACCGACGCACAGATACGCAGTATTTT
many | 15 | - | TRBJ2-2 | TRBV28 | CASSFTGGNTGELFF | TGTGCCAGCAGTTTTACTGGGGGAAACACCGGGGAGCTGTTTTTT
many | 15 | TRBD1 | TRBJ2-1 | TRBV5-1 | CASSLAGTGGNEQFF | TGCGCCAGCAGCTTGGCAGGGACAGGGGGAAATGAGCAGTTCTTC
many | 16 | - | TRBJ1-5 | TRBV6-1 | CASTGANWDSNQPQHF | TGTGCCAGCACCGGCGCTAACTGGGATAGCAATCAGCCCCAGCATTTT
- | 13 | - | TRBJ1-6 | TRBV20-1 | CSASRTFNSPLHF | TGCAGTGCTAGTCGTACCTTCAATTCACCCCTCCACTTT
- | 15 | - | TRBJ2-7 | TRBV15 | CATSRARDRAKEQYF | TGTGCCACCAGCAGAGCACGGGACCGCGCGAAGGAGCAGTACTTC
many | 15 | TRBD2 | TRBJ2-3 | TRBV7-3 | CASSLSGGAGDTQYF | TGTGCCAGCAGCTTAAGCGGGGGGGCGGGAGATACGCAGTATTTT
many | 14 | - | TRBJ1-5 | TRBV11-2 | CASSLGNSNQPQHF | TGTGCCAGCAGCTTAGGAAATAGCAATCAGCCCCAGCATTTT
many | 12 | - | TRBJ2-3 | TRBV11-3 | CASSLDADTQYF | TGTGCCAGCAGCTTAGACGCAGATACGCAGTATTTT
many | 14 | - | TRBJ2-1 | TRBV20-1 | CSAGASGGGNEQFF | TGCAGTGCTGGGGCCTCTGGAGGGGGCAATGAGCAGTTCTTC
many | 14 | - | TRBJ1-5 | TRBV4-1 | CASSQTRMGQPQHF | TGCGCCAGCAGCCAAACCAGGATGGGACAGCCCCAGCATTTT
many | 16 | - | TRBJ2-3 | TRBV7-2 | CASSLTHGAFTDTQYF | TGTGCCAGCAGCCTAACCCACGGGGCGTTCACAGATACGCAGTATTTT
- | 13 | - | TRBJ2-1 | TRBV5-1 | CASIIQGYNEQFF | TGCGCCAGCATCATACAGGGTTACAATGAGCAGTTCTTC
few | 17 | TRBD2 | TRBJ2-3 | TRBV6-1 | CASSRALGGGVPDTQYF | TGTGCCAGCAGCCGAGCACTCGGGGGGGGAGTCCCAGATACGCAGTATTTT
few | 14 | TRBD1 | TRBJ1-1 | TRBV6-2/TRBV6-3 | CASSGTDQHTEAFF | TGTGCCAGCAGCGGGACAGATCAACACACTGAAGCTTTCTTT
many | 14 | - | TRBJ2-7 | TRBV7-2 | CASSLRGVGDEQYF | TGTGCCAGCAGCTTAAGGGGGGTTGGCGACGAGCAGTACTTC
once | 14 | - | TRBJ1-2 | TRBV12-3/TRBV12-4 | CASSFRGSLDGYTF | TGTGCCAGCAGTTTTCGGGGCAGTCTCGATGGCTACACCTTC
many | 13 | TRBD1 | TRBJ1-1 | TRBV20-1 | CSATRQGRGEAFF | TGCAGTGCCACAAGACAGGGGAGGGGTGAAGCTTTCTTT
- | 15 | TRBD1 | TRBJ1-6 | TRBV5-8 | CASSSGDRARSPLHF | TGTGCCAGCAGCTCAGGCGACAGGGCAAGGTCACCCCTCCACTTT
- | 15 | - | TRBJ1-1 | TRBV27 | CASSLSVLGWGEAFF | TGTGCCAGCAGTTTATCCGTACTAGGATGGGGTGAAGCTTTCTTT
many | 13 | TRBD1 | TRBJ1-1 | TRBV10-3 | CANRDRVNTEAFF | TGTGCCAACCGGGACAGGGTGAACACTGAAGCTTTCTTT
- | 15 | - | TRBJ1-5 | TRBV5-1 | CASSSDGDPNQPQHF | TGCGCCAGCAGCTCAGACGGTGACCCCAATCAGCCCCAGCATTTT
many | 16 | - | TRBJ1-2 | TRBV3-1 | CASSSGWGSPGYGYTF | TGTGCCAGCAGCTCAGGGTGGGGAAGTCCCGGCTATGGCTACACCTTC
- | 14 | - | TRBJ1-6 | TRBV27 | CASSLSKTVLPLHF | TGTGCCAGCAGTTTATCGAAGACAGTTCTACCCCTCCACTTT
few | 16 | - | TRBJ2-5 | TRBV5-4 | CASSGGGAPGVETQYF | TGTGCCAGCAGCGGGGGGGGGGCCCCGGGGGTAGAGACCCAGTACTTC
many | 14 | TRBD2 | TRBJ2-3 | TRBV10-1 | CASSVGTSGNTQYF | TGCGCCAGCAGTGTTGGGACTAGCGGGAATACGCAGTATTTT
many | 17 | - | TRBJ1-5 | TRBV19 | CASSIDRIGGVRQPQHF | TGTGCCAGTAGTATAGATCGTATCGGCGGGGTTCGGCAGCCCCAGCATTTT
few | 13 | - | TRBJ1-1 | TRBV6-1 | CTSRDGWSTEAFF | TGTACCAGCAGGGACGGTTGGAGCACTGAAGCTTTCTTT
many | 13 | - | TRBJ2-7 | TRBV5-4 | CASSLGGNYEQYF | TGTGCCAGCAGCTTAGGGGGGAATTACGAGCAGTACTTC
many | 14 | - | TRBJ1-1 | TRBV20-1 | CSAVRGQGVTEAFF | TGCAGTGCTGTCCGGGGGCAGGGTGTAACTGAAGCTTTCTTT
- | 14 | TRBD1 | TRBJ2-1 | TRBV27 | CASRKPGQYNEQFF | TGTGCCAGCCGTAAACCGGGACAGTACAATGAGCAGTTCTTC
many | 17 | TRBD2 | TRBJ2-5 | TRBV11-1 | CASSFGLAGPYQETQYF | TGTGCCAGCAGCTTCGGACTAGCGGGGCCGTACCAAGAGACCCAGTACTTC
- | 15 | TRBD1 | TRBJ1-5 | TRBV11-3 | CASRTGGGFVQPQHF | TGTGCCAGCAGAACAGGGGGCGGGTTTGTTCAGCCCCAGCATTTT
- | 16 | - | TRBJ1-1 | TRBV5-6 | CASSFFAGRTNTEAFF | TGTGCCAGCAGCTTTTTCGCAGGGAGGACGAACACTGAAGCTTTCTTT
many | 13 | - | TRBJ1-1 | TRBV7-9 | CAGSRIEDTEAFF | TGTGCCGGCTCGAGAATCGAAGACACTGAAGCTTTCTTT
- | 12 | - | TRBJ1-5 | TRBV6-1 | CASRTTNQPQHF | TGTGCCAGCAGGACAACCAATCAGCCCCAGCATTTT
many | 15 | TRBD1 | TRBJ1-2 | TRBV7-9 | CASSLNPGQGQGYTF | TGTGCCAGCAGCTTAAACCCGGGACAGGGACAGGGCTACACCTTC
few | 13 | - | TRBJ1-5 | TRBV14 | CASSQGRGQPQHF | TGTGCCAGCAGCCAAGGAAGGGGCCAGCCCCAGCATTTT
few | 15 | TRBD2 | TRBJ2-4 | TRBV29-1 | CSVGVSGGGKNIQYF | TGCAGCGTTGGGGTTAGCGGGGGTGGTAAAAACATTCAGTACTTC
- | 13 | - | TRBJ2-7 | TRBV6-1 | CASSAAHTYEQYF | TGTGCCAGCAGTGCGGCGCATACCTACGAGCAGTACTTC
- | 16 | - | TRBJ1-5 | TRBV6-1 | CASIWGHVGGTQPQHF | TGTGCCAGCATCTGGGGCCATGTCGGGGGCACTCAGCCCCAGCATTTT
many | 12 | - | TRBJ1-5 | TRBV29-1 | CSVGGHNQPQHF | TGCAGCGTTGGAGGACACAATCAGCCCCAGCATTTT